These 23 T cell receptor beta chains originate from one sample sequenced in a study of blood T cells in healthy people across ages. Primed by a sample-barcoded 5' primer and a J-beta primer mix, a second PCR proceeded for roughly 6 to 12 cycles. TCRdb reprocessed the 5' RACE reads with MiXCR, giving one entry per CDR3 protein. The sample holds approximately 900,000 distinct CDR3 sequences, about 48% seen once. Sample: blood. The receptors come from a man aged 30 to 45 in good health.

This clonotype appeared once. The chain is built from TRBV10-3 and TRBJ2-3, with 15 bases matching TRBD2. After removal of 8 bases from V and 8 bases from J, the junction contained 11 bases not matched to a gene. Germline assignment: CDR1 ENHRY and CDR2 SYGVKD. The CDR3 runs to 16 residues. CDR3 bases: TGTGCCATCTCAGGACTAGCGGGGGGGTCGGGCGGTACGCAGTATTTT. It translates to CAISGLAGGSGGTQYF.

The V call is TRBV5-1, the J call TRBJ2-7; the D is unclear. CDR3 length: 12 residues. The V gene lost 5 bases and the J gene lost 2 bases, with 8 bases spanning the gap. Germline CDR1 and CDR2: SGHRS and YFSETQ. The CDR3 is CASRAGAYEQYF. Here the CDR3 DNA reads TGCGCCAGCAGGGCCGGTGCCTACGAGCAGTACTTC.

The chain has TRBV2 and TRBJ2-2; perhaps TRBD2 as D (6 bases). Per the germline V gene, CDR1 is SNHLY and CDR2 is FYNNEI. Trimming removed 8 bases at V and 1 base at J, with 14 bases between. The CDR3 is 15 residues long. The CDR3 spells CASASNGGNTGELFF. DNA for the CDR3: TGTGCCAGCGCCTCTAACGGGGGGAACACCGGGGAGCTGTTTTTT.

This clonotype appeared a single time. This could be a read error, since a much larger clone is one nucleotide away. This chain links TRBV29-1 with TRBJ2-7; 7 bases agree with TRBD2. Germline CDR1 and CDR2: SQVTM and ANQGSEA. The CDR3 is 12 amino acids. CDR3 sequence (DNA): TGCAACGTTGGGGAGGGGTCCTACGAGCAGTACTTC. Protein product: CNVGEGSYEQYF.

The CDR3 DNA sequence: TGTGCCAGCAGCTTAAATCTCAGTGAGCAGTTCTTC. Residues: CASSLNLSEQFF. The V gene is TRBV7-9, the J gene TRBJ2-1; no clear D gene. This CDR3 contains 12 residues. Germline values: CDR1 SEHNR, CDR2 FQNEAQ (reference sequence). V lost 2 bases and J 9 bases, leaving 8 bases between the germline ends.

The chain employs TRBV7-9 and TRBJ1-4; TRBD1 aligns across 10 bases. From germline, CDR1 is SEHNR and CDR2 FQNEAQ (reference sequence). This CDR3 spans 15 amino acids. The J segment lost 8 bases and the V segment lost 5 bases, leaving 8 bases of the junction unmatched. The CDR3 loop reads CASSPSGTGAEKLFF. The CDR3, as DNA: TGTGCCAGCAGCCCCTCCGGGACAGGGGCCGAAAAACTGTTTTTT.

This clonotype was picked up a small number of times. V usage is TRBV5-1 and J usage is TRBJ1-2, with D unresolved. Germline CDR1 and CDR2: SGHRS and YFSETQ. Trimming pared 4 bases from V and 3 bases from J, leaving 13 bases between. This CDR3 region has 14 residues. CDR3 in amino acids: CASSRASVDYGYTF. CDR3 DNA sequence: TGCGCCAGCAGCCGAGCCTCGGTAGACTATGGCTACACCTTC.

This clonotype came up many times. The CDR3 here is CSARIGLSSYNEQFF. DNA for the CDR3: TGCAGTGCTAGGATTGGACTGAGCTCCTACAATGAGCAGTTCTTC. The chain has TRBV20-1 and TRBJ2-1, with D perhaps TRBD2 (5 bases). Germline lookup yields CDR1 DFQATT and CDR2 SNEGSKA (reference sequence). The CDR3 is 15 amino acids. V lost 3 bases to trimming and J lost 0 bases, with 12 bases between them.

The CDR3 loop reads CASSPTGGHYGYTF. CDR3 nucleotide sequence: TGTGCCAGCAGTCCCACAGGGGGCCACTATGGCTACACCTTC. J is TRBJ1-2 and V is TRBV6-5; 9 positions match TRBD1. CDR1 is MNHEY and CDR2 is SVGAGI in the germline V gene. This CDR3 contains 14 residues. Germline trimming cut 5 bases from V and 3 bases from J; bases unmatched to any gene: 4.

This clonotype has at least ten counts. The V and J genes are TRBV12-3 or TRBV12-4 and TRBJ1-6; D possibly corresponds to TRBD1 (5 bases). The V end was cut by 6 bases, the J end by 8 bases, with 11 bases between. The CDR3 length is 13 residues. The CDR3 sequence: CASSPTDYSPLHF. The DNA for the CDR3 is TGTGCCAGCAGCCCGACAGACTATTCACCCCTCCACTTT.

The genes are TRBV29-1 and TRBJ1-1; possible D gene TRBD1, 5 bases. The V end was cut by 0 bases, the J end by 9 bases, with 17 bases between. The germline gives CDR1 SQVTM, CDR2 ANQGSEA. CDR3 length: 14 amino acids. The CDR3 coding sequence is TGCAGCGTTGAAGAGGGCGGGGGAACAACGAAAGCTTTCTTT. Amino acids: CSVEEGGGTTKAFF.

The chain couples TRBV5-1 to TRBJ1-1; D might be TRBD1 (6 bases). Germline lookup yields CDR1 SGHRS and CDR2 YFSETQ. Trimming shortened V by 3 bases and J by 0 bases, and 12 bases separated the two germline ends. This CDR3 comprises 15 residues. The CDR3 DNA is TGCGCCAGCAGCTCGGAACAGGGCCTGAACACTGAAGCTTTCTTT. It is translated as CASSSEQGLNTEAFF.

This clonotype was seen more than once but under ten times. This chain uses TRBV4-1 with TRBJ2-5; D gene ambiguous. The CDR3 totals 14 residues. The germline gives CDR1 MGHRA, CDR2 YSYEKL. V gave up 0 bases and J gave up 5 bases, with 10 bases separating them. The CDR3, as DNA: TGCGCCAGCAGCCAAGAGTATCCTGGGGAGACCCAGTACTTC. This translates into CASSQEYPGETQYF.

The rearrangement links TRBV6-2 or TRBV6-3 to TRBJ2-5, with D possibly TRBD1 on 6 matching bases. Germline loops: CDR1 MNHEY, CDR2 SVGEGT. The CDR3 sequence is 15 residues long. The V gene lost 10 bases and the J gene lost 3 bases, with 21 bases spanning the gap. The chain's CDR3 is CANSVRTVQKETQYF. Written as DNA, the CDR3 is TGTGCCAACAGCGTCCGGACAGTTCAAAAAGAGACCCAGTACTTC.

This clonotype has only one observation. The V call is TRBV7-9, the J call TRBJ1-2; D remains unclear. V lost 3 bases and J 6 bases, leaving 11 bases between the germline ends. The CDR3 extends over 13 amino acids. Germline values: CDR1 SEHNR, CDR2 FQNEAQ (reference sequence). CDR3 amino acids: CASSFSGSHGYTF. In DNA, the CDR3 is TGTGCCAGCAGCTTCAGTGGCAGCCATGGCTACACCTTC. Variable domain in full (rest from reference TRBV7-9 and TRBJ1-2): DTGVSQNPRHKITKRGQNVTFRCDPISEHNRLYWYRQTLGQGPEFLTYFQNEAQLEKSRLLSDRFSAERPKGSFSTLEIQRTEQGDSAMYLCASSFSGSHGYTFGSGTRLTVV.

This rearrangement joins TRBV20-1 to TRBJ2-1; D is possibly TRBD1 (7 bases). The assigned J gene may be wrong: the sequence end matches TRBJ2-7 better. Per germline, CDR1 DFQATT and CDR2 SNEGSKA (reference sequence). The length of the CDR3 is 14 residues. The CDR3 DNA is TGCAGTGCTAGAGGACAGGGACTGGACAATGAGCAGTACTTC. This encodes CSARGQGLDNEQYF.

This clonotype came up a few times. The gene calls are TRBV6-5 and TRBJ1-1; D is undetermined. The CDR3 contains 15 residues. Germline lookup yields CDR1 MNHEY and CDR2 SVGAGI. Trimming cost V 4 bases and J 2 bases, with 14 bases left between them. Written as DNA, the CDR3 is TGTGCCAGCAGTTTGTCCCAGGAGACCAACACTGAAGCTTTCTTT. Protein product: CASSLSQETNTEAFF.

The chain is built from TRBV7-2 and TRBJ2-1, with D possibly called TRBD1 or TRBD2 (5 bases each). CDR1 SGHTA and CDR2 FQGNSA come from the germline V gene. The CDR3 contains 15 residues. V dropped 5 bases and J dropped 5 bases, with 16 bases sitting between them. CDR3 in DNA: TGTGCCAGCAGCCGACGATCGGGACCACACAATGAGCAGTTCTTC. Protein product: CASSRRSGPHNEQFF.

This clonotype was detected a few times. J is TRBJ2-1 and V is TRBV20-1; D unresolved. Trimming removed 5 bases at V and 9 bases at J, with 14 bases between. CDR3 length: 12 residues. Germline V CDR1 and CDR2: DFQATT, SNEGSKA (reference sequence). Here the CDR3 DNA reads TGCAGTGCTCCCGCCAGAGCTAGTGAGCAGTTCTTC. Translation gives CSAPARASEQFF.

The chain recombines TRBV20-1 with TRBJ2-5; D not resolved. The CDR3 length is 14 residues. V lost 5 bases, J lost 0 bases, and 13 bases lay in between. Per germline, CDR1 DFQATT and CDR2 SNEGSKA (reference sequence). CDR3 residues: CSAGVLTYQETQYF. The DNA of the CDR3 is TGCAGTGCTGGGGTCCTGACGTACCAAGAGACCCAGTACTTC.

This chain links TRBV18 with TRBJ1-5; D is perhaps TRBD1 (6 bases). This CDR3 region has 15 residues. V was trimmed by 1 base and J by 6 bases, leaving 13 bases between them. Germline values: CDR1 KGHSH, CDR2 LQKENI. CDR3 protein: CASSPRREGGQPQHF. The CDR3 bases are TGTGCCAGCTCACCACGCAGGGAAGGGGGTCAGCCCCAGCATTTT.

V usage is TRBV27 and J usage is TRBJ2-5; the D is unclear. Germline values: CDR1 MNHEY, CDR2 SMNVEV (reference sequence). Trimming removed 2 bases at V and 11 bases at J, with 15 bases between. This CDR3 contains 13 residues. For the CDR3, the DNA is TGTGCCAGCAGTTTAGTCCACTTCGCTGAGCAGTACTTC. It is translated as CASSLVHFAEQYF.

The V gene is TRBV11-2, the J gene TRBJ2-1; possible D gene TRBD1, 6 bases. Germline-derived CDR1 and CDR2 are SGHAT and FQNNGV. CDR3 length: 12 amino acids. The germline V and J ends were trimmed by 7 bases and 10 bases, with 14 bases remaining between them. In nucleotides, the CDR3 is TGTGCCAGCAAGTCAGGGGTTGGCGAGCAGTTCTTC. It codes for CASKSGVGEQFF.